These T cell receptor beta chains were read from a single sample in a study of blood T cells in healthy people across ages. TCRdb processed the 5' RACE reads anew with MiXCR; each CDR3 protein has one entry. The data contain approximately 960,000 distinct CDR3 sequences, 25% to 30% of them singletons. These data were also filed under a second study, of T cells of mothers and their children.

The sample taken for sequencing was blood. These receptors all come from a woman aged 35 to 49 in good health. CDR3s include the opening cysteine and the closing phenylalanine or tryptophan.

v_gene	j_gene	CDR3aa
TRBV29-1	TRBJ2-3	CSVNGLAAGDTQYF
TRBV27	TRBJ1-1	CASSSMATEAFF
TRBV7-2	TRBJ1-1	CASSLGSGGKHPRGAFF
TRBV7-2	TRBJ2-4	CASSFTGPPPKNIQYF
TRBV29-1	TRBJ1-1	CSVVQNPEAFF
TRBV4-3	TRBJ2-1	CASSQDLAGGPLSYNEQFF
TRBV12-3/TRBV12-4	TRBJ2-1	CASSLNLAGDNEQFF
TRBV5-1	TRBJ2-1	CASSLGRTGINEQFF
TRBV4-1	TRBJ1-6	CASSPNRGINSPLHF
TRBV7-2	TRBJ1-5	CASSLGMEGLRHF
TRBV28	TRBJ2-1	CASSLGFGTGPYNVQFF
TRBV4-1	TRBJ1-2	CASSQDRQGLDGYTF
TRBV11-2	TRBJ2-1	CASSPRRGAYNEQFF
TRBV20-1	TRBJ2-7	CSAEGGAYEQYF
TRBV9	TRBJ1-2	CASSVAGGANYGYTF
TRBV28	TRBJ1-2	CASSSFGTANYGYTF
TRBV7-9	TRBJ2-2	CASFTGGHTGELFF
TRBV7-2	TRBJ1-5	CASSLAGRVGNQPQHF
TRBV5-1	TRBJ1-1	CASSPTGVADTEAFF
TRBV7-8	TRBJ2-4	CASSGGTASRPEYF
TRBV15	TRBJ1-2	CATSRDGGRTNYGYTF
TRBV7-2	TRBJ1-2	CASSLLTLANYGYTF
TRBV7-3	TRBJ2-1	CASSSPRGSYNEQFF
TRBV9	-	CASSRTGAPGETQYF
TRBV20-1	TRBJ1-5	CSVRVLSDRAGSDQPQHF
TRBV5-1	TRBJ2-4	CASSLELEAGTYERYF
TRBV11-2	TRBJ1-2	CASSLDPGLNYGYTF
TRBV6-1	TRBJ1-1	CASSERQWDTEAFF
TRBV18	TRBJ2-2	CASSPQGDAGELFF
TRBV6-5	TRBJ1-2	CASRLIGANYGYTF
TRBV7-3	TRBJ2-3	CASSLTPRLAGGPDTQYF
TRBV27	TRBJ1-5	CASSLYATGGNQPQHF
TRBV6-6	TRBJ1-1	CASSYLLAGTDTEAFF
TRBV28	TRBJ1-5	CASRRIGSNQPQHF
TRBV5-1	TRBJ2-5	CASSDPGAQETQYF
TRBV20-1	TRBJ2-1	CSASTGTVYEQDF
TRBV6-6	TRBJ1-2	CASSYSPGNPYGYTF